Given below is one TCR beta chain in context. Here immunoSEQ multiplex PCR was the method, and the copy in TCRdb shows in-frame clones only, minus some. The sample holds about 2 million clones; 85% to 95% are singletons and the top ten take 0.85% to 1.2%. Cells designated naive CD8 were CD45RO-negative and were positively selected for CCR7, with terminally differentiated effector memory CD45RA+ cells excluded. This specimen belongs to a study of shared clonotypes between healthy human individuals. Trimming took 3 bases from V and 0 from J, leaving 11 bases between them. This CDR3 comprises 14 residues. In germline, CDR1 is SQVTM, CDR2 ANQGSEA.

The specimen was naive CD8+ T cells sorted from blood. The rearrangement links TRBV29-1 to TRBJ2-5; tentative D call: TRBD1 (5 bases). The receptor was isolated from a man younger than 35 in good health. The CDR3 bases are TGCAGCGTTGAGGGGCCAGGAGACCAAGAGACCCAGTACTTC. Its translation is CSVEGPGDQETQYF.